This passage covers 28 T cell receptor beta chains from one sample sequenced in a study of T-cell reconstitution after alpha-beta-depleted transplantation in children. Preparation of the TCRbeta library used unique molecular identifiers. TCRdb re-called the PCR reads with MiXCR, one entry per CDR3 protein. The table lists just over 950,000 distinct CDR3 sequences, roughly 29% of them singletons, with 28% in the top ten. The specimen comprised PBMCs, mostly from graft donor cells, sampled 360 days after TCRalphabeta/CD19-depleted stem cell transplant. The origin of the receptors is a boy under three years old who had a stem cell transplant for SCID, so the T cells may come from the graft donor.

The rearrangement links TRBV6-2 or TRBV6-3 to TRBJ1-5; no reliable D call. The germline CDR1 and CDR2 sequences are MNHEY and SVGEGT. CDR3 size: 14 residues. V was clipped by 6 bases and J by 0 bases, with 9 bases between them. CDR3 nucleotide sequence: TGTGCCAGCAGGGTCACCCTTAGCAATCAGCCCCAGCATTTT. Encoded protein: CASRVTLSNQPQHF.

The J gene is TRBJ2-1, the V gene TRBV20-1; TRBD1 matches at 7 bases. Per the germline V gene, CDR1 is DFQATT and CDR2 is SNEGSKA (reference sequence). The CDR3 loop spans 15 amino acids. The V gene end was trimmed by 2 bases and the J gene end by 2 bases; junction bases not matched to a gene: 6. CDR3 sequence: CSARFGTAPYNEQFF. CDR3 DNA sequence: TGCAGTGCTAGATTTGGGACAGCCCCCTACAATGAGCAGTTCTTC.

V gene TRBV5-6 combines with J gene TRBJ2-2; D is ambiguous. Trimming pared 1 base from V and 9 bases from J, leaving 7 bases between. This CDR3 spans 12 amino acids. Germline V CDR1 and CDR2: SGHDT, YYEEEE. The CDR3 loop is CASSLRVRELFF. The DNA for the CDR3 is TGTGCCAGCAGCTTGAGGGTGCGGGAGCTGTTTTTT. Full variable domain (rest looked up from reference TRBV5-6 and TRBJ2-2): DAGVTQSPTHLIKTRGQQVTLRCSPKSGHDTVSWYQQALGQGPQFIFQYYEEEERQRGNFPDRFSGHQFPNYSSELNVNALLLGDSALYLCASSLRVRELFFGEGSRLTVL.

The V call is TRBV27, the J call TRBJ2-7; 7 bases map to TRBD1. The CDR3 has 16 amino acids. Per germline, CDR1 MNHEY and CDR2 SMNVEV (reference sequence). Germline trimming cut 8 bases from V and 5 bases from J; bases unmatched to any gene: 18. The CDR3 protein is CASSPRGGFRSDEQYF. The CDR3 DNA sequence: TGTGCCAGCTCCCCGAGAGGGGGCTTCCGGAGCGACGAGCAGTACTTC.

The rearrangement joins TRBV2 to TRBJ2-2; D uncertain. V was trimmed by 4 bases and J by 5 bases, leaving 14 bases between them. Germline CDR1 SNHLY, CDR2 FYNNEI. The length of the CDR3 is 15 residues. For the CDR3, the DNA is TGTGCCAGCAGTGGGTGGCCACCGGAAACCGGGGAGCTGTTTTTT. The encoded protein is CASSGWPPETGELFF. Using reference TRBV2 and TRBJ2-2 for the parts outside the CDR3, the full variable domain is EPEVTQTPSHQVTQMGQEVILRCVPISNHLYFYWYRQILGQKVEFLVSFYNNEISEKSEIFDDQFSVERPDGSNFTLKIRSTKLEDSAMYFCASSGWPPETGELFFGEGSRLTVL.

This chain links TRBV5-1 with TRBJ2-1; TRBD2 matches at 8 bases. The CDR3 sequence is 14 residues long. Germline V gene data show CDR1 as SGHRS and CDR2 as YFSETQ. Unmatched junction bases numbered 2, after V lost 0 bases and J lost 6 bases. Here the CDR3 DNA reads TGCGCCAGCAGCTTGGGAGCGGGGGTCAATGAGCAGTTCTTC. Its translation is CASSLGAGVNEQFF. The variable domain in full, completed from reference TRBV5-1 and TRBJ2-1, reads KAGVTQTPRYLIKTRGQQVTLSCSPISGHRSVSWYQQTPGQGLQFLFEYFSETQRNKGNFPGRFSGRQFSNSRSEMNVSTLELGDSALYLCASSLGAGVNEQFFGPGTRLTVL.

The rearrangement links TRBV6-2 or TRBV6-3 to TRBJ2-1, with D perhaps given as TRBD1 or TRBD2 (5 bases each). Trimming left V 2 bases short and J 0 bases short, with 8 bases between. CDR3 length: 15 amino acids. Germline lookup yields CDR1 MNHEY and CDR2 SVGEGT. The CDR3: CASSYGGRSYNEQFF. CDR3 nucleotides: TGTGCCAGCAGTTACGGGGGTCGCTCCTACAATGAGCAGTTCTTC.

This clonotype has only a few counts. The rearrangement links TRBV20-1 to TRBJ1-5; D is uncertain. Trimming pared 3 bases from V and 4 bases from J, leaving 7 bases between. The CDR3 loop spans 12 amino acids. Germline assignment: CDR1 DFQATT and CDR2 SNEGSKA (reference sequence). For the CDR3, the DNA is TGCAGTGCTAGTTTCGGGAATCAGCCCCAGCATTTT. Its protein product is CSASFGNQPQHF.

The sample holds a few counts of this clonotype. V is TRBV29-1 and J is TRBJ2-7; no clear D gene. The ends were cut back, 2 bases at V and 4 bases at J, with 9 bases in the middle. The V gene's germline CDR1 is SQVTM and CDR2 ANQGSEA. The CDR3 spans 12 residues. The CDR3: CSVEHRPYEQYF. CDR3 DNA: TGCAGCGTTGAACATAGGCCATACGAGCAGTACTTC.

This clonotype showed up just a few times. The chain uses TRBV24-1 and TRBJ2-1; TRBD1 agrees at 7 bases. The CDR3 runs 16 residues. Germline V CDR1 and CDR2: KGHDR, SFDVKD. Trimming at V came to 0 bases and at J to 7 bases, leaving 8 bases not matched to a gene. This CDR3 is CATSDLGQEKTNEQFF. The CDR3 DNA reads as TGTGCCACCAGTGATTTGGGACAGGAAAAGACTAATGAGCAGTTCTTC.

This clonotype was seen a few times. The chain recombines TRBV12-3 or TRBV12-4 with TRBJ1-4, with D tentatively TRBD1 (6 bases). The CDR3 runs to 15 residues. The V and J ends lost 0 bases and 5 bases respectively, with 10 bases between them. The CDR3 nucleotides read TGTGCCAGCAGTTTAGCGGGGGGCCGCAATGAAAAACTGTTTTTT. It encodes CASSLAGGRNEKLFF.

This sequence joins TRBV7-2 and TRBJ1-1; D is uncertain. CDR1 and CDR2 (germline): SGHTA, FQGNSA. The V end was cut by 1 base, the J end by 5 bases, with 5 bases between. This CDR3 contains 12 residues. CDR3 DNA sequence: TGTGCCAGCAGCTTAGGTTGGACTGAAGCTTTCTTT. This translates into CASSLGWTEAFF.

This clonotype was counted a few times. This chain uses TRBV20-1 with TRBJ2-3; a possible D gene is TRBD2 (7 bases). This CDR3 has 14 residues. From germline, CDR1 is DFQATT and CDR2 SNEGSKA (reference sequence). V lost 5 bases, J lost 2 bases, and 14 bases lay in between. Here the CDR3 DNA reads TGCAGTGCTCGCGGGGGCCACAACACAGATACGCAGTATTTT. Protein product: CSARGGHNTDTQYF.

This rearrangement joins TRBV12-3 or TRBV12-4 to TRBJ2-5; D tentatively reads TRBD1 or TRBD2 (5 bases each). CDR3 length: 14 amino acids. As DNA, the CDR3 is TGTGCTTCCACGGGGCGTGGCGGATGGGAGACCCAGTACTTC. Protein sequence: CASTGRGGWETQYF.

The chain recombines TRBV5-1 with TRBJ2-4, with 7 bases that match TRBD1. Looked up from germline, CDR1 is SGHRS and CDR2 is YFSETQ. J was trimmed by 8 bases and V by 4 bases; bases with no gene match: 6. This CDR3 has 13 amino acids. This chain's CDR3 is CASSGTGDDIQYF. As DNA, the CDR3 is TGCGCCAGCAGCGGTACAGGGGATGACATTCAGTACTTC.

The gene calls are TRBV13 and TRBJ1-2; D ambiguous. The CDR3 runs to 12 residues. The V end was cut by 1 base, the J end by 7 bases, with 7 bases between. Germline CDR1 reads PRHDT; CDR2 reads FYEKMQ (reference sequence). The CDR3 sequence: CASSLAGSGYTF. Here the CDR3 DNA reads TGTGCCAGCAGCTTAGCAGGTTCTGGCTACACCTTC.

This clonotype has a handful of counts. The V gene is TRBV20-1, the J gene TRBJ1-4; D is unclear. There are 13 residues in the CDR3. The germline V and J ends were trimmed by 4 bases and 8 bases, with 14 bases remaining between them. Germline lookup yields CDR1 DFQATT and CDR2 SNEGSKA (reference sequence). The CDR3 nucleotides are TGCAGTGCTAAACGGGGTGGGAGCGAAAAACTGTTTTTT. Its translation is CSAKRGGSEKLFF.

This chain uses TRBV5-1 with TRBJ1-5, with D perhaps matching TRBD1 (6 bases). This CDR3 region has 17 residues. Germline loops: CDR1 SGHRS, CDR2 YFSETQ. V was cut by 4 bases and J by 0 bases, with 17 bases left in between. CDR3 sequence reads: CASSRFLGGGSNQPQHF. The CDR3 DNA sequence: TGCGCCAGCAGCCGCTTTCTAGGGGGGGGTAGCAATCAGCCCCAGCATTTT.

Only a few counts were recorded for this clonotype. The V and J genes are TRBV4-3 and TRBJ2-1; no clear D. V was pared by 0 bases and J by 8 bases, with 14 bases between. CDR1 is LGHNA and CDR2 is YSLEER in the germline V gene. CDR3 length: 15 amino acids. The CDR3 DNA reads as TGCGCCAGCAGCCAAGATCGCTCAAAGTCCGATGAGCAGTTCTTC. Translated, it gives CASSQDRSKSDEQFF.

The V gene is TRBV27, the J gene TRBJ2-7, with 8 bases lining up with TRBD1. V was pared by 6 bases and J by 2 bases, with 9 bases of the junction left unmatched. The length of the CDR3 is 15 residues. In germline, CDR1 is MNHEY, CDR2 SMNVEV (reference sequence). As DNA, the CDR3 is TGTGCCAGCAGACGGCAGGGGGCCCGTACCTACGAGCAGTACTTC. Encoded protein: CASRRQGARTYEQYF.

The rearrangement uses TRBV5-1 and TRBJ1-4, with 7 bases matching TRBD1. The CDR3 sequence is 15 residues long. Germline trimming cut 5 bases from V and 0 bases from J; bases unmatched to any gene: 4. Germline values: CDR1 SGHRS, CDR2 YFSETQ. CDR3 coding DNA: TGCGCCAGCAGGACAGGGAGTGCAACTAATGAAAAACTGTTTTTT. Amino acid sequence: CASRTGSATNEKLFF.

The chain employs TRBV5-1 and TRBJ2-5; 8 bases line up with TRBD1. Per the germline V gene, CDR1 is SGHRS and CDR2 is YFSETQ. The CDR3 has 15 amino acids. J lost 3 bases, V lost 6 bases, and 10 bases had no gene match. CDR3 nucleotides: TGCGCCAGCACCGGAGGGGACAGGAGAAAAGAGACCCAGTACTTC. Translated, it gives CASTGGDRRKETQYF.

The DNA for the CDR3 is TGTGCCAGCAGCCCAGGACCTGGCGGGGGCTACAATGAGCAGTTCTTC. This codes for CASSPGPGGGYNEQFF. This chain joins TRBV11-1 and TRBJ2-1, with 7 bases that match TRBD2. Germline V lookup: CDR1 SGHAT, CDR2 FQDESV (reference sequence). There are 16 residues in the CDR3. With V trimmed by 5 bases and J by 3 bases, 10 bases remained unmatched.

This CDR3 is CSAIPGGKDYGYTF. The CDR3 bases are TGCAGTGCTATCCCAGGGGGCAAAGACTATGGCTACACCTTC. J is TRBJ1-2 and V is TRBV20-1; 8 nucleotides line up with TRBD1. V shed 4 bases, J shed 3 bases, and the junction held 7 bases outside the gene matches. The CDR3 runs 14 residues. Germline CDR1 DFQATT, CDR2 SNEGSKA (reference sequence).

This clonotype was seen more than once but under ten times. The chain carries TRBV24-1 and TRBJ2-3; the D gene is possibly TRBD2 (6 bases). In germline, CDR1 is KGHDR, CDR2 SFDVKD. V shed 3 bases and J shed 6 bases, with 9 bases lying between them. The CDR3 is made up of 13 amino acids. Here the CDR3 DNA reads TGTGCCACCAGTGATGGAGGGTTGGATACGCAGTATTTT. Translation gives CATSDGGLDTQYF.

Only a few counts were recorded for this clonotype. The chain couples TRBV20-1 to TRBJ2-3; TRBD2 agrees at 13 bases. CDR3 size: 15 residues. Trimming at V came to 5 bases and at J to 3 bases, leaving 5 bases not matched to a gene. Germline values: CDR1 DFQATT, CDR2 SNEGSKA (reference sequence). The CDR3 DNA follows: TGCAGTGCTGACACTAGCGGGGGGGCGACAGATACGCAGTATTTT. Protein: CSADTSGGATDTQYF.

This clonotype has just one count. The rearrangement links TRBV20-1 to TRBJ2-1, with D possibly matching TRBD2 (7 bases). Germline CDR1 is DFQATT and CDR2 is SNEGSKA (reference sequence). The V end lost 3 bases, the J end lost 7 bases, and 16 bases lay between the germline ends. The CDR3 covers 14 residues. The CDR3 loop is CSASGGGHPNEQFF. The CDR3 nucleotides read TGCAGTGCTAGCGGCGGGGGCCACCCAAATGAGCAGTTCTTC.

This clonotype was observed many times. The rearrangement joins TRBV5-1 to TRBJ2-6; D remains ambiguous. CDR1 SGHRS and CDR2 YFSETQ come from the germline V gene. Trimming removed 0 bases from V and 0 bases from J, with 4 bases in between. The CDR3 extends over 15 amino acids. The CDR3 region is CASSLGYSGANVLTF. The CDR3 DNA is TGCGCCAGCAGCTTGGGGTACTCTGGGGCCAACGTCCTGACTTTC.